These 5 T cell receptor beta chains came from one sample sequenced in a study of blood T cell repertoires in COVID-19. The method was immunoSEQ multiplex PCR; TCRdb's version includes in-frame clones alone and lacks a portion of them. The table lists 140,000 to 150,000 clones, 86% of them singletons, with about 4.4% in the top ten. The sequencing input was PBMCs or T cells enriched from blood (not recorded which). All receptors derive from a man aged 50-60 years who had recovered from COVID-19.

The CDR3 nucleotides read TGCGCCAGCAGCTCAGGGACTAGCGGGGGACAAGAGACCCAGTACTTC. The encoded protein is CASSSGTSGGQETQYF. This rearrangement joins TRBV5-1 to TRBJ2-5, with 14 bases aligning to TRBD2. The CDR3 spans 16 residues. The germline gives CDR1 SGHRS, CDR2 YFSETQ. Losses at the gene ends were 3 bases for V and 2 bases for J; bases not matched to a gene: 3.

J is TRBJ2-1 and V is TRBV19; D is ambiguous. CDR1 and CDR2 from the germline V gene are LNHDA and SQIVND (reference sequence). The CDR3 is 15 amino acids. V dropped 4 bases and J dropped 3 bases, with 13 bases sitting between them. DNA for the CDR3: TGTGCCAGTAGTAACTTCGGTTTCGGCTACAATGAGCAGTTCTTC. Protein sequence: CASSNFGFGYNEQFF.

The chain carries TRBV19 and TRBJ2-2, with D perhaps TRBD2 (5 bases). Germline-derived CDR1 and CDR2 are LNHDA and SQIVND (reference sequence). The CDR3 covers 13 residues. Trimming left V 5 bases short and J 6 bases short, with 10 bases between. The CDR3 DNA sequence: TGTGCCAGTAGTCGGCCGGGGTCCGGGGAGCTGTTTTTT. It translates to CASSRPGSGELFF.

The sample holds a few counts of this clone. The rearrangement joins TRBV6-6 to TRBJ2-1; 11 nucleotides line up with TRBD2. This CDR3 is built from 16 residues. Trimming cost V 6 bases and J 4 bases; bases outside gene matches: 8. From germline, CDR1 is MNHNY and CDR2 SVGAGI (reference sequence). The CDR3 nucleotides are TGTGCCAGCAGATCGGTAGCGGGAGGGGGATACAATGAGCAGTTCTTC. It encodes CASRSVAGGGYNEQFF.

The genes are TRBV5-1 and TRBJ2-6, with D maybe TRBD2 (6 bases). CDR1 and CDR2 from the germline V gene are SGHRS and YFSETQ. The CDR3 contains 15 residues. The germline V and J ends were trimmed by 6 bases and 0 bases, with 10 bases remaining between them. The chain's CDR3 is CASMEGGSGANVLTF. CDR3 bases: TGCGCCAGCATGGAGGGCGGCTCTGGGGCCAACGTCCTGACTTTC.